A single sample is the source of the 3 T cell receptor beta chains below, sequenced in a study of blood T cell repertoires in COVID-19. Measured with immunoSEQ multiplex PCR; TCRdb has only the in-frame clones, and not every one. The sample yields under 250,000 clones, approximately 80% seen once. Sequenced sample: peripheral blood. The receptors were sampled from a human donor in a cohort sampled during active COVID-19.

This clone was recorded only once. The chain uses TRBV11-3 and TRBJ1-1; possible D gene TRBD1, 5 bases. Per germline, CDR1 SGHNT and CDR2 YENEEA. V was trimmed by 2 bases and J by 5 bases, leaving 12 bases between them. The CDR3 spans 14 residues. The CDR3 nucleotides read TGTGCCAGCAGCTTAAGTCGGGAGGGGACTGAAGCTTTCTTT. This encodes CASSLSREGTEAFF.

This chain links TRBV9 with TRBJ1-6; D not resolved. CDR1 is SGDLS, CDR2 YYNGEE, per germline. The CDR3 spans 15 residues. Trimming stripped 0 bases from V and 6 bases from J, with 10 bases between. This CDR3 reads CASSVGENLNSPLHF. CDR3 sequence (DNA): TGTGCCAGCAGCGTAGGGGAGAACCTTAATTCACCCCTCCACTTT.

The V call is TRBV6-5, the J call TRBJ2-1, with 7 bases lining up with TRBD2. V lost 6 bases and J lost 7; bases outside the gene matches: 6. This CDR3 contains 13 residues. CDR1 and CDR2 from the germline V gene are MNHEY and SVGAGI. The DNA of the CDR3 is TGTGCCAGCAGAGTCCCAGCGGGGAATGAGCAGTTCTTC. This encodes CASRVPAGNEQFF.